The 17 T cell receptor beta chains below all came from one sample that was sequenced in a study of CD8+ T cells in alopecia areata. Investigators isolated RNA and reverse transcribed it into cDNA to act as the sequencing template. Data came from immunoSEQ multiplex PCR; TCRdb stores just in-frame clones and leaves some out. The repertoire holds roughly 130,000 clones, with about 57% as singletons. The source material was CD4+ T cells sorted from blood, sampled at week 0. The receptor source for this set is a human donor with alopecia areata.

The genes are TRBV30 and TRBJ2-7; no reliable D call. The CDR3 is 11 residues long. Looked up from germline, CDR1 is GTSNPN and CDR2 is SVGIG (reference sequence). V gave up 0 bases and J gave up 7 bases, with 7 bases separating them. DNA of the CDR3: TGTGCCTGGAGTGTACTCATTGAGCAGTACTTC. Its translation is CAWSVLIEQYF.

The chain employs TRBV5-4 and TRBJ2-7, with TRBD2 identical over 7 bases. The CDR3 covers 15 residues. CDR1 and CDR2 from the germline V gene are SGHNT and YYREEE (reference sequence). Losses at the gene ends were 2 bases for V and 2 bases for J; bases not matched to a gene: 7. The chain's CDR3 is CASSFGGGTAYEQYF. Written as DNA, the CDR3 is TGTGCCAGCAGCTTTGGGGGGGGAACGGCCTACGAGCAGTACTTC.

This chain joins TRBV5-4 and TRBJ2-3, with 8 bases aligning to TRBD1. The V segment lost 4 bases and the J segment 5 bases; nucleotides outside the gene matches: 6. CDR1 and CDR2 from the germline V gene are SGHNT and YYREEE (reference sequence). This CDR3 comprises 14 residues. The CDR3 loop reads CASSPGQGGDTQYF. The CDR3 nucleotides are TGTGCCAGCAGCCCCGGACAGGGTGGAGATACGCAGTATTTT.

For the CDR3, the DNA is TGTGCCAGCAGCCCCCAGAGGGCTAGCGGGGCAGATACGCAGTATTTT. Protein product: CASSPQRASGADTQYF. The rearrangement links TRBV7-2 to TRBJ2-3, with 9 bases identical to TRBD2. Losses at the gene ends were 5 bases for V and 4 bases for J; bases not matched to a gene: 10. Germline-derived CDR1 and CDR2 are SGHTA and FQGNSA. This CDR3 has 16 amino acids.

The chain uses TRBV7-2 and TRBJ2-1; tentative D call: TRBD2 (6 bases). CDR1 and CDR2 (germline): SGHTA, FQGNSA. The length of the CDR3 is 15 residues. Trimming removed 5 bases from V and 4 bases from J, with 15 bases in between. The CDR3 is CASSPLRLVYNEQFF. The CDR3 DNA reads TGTGCCAGCAGCCCACTTAGACTAGTTTACAATGAGCAGTTCTTC.

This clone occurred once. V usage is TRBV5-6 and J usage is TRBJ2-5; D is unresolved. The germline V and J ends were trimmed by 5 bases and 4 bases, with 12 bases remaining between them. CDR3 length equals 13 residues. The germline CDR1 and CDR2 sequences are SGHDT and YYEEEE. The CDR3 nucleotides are TGTGCCAGCAGTTCTATTTCCCGAGAGACCCAGTACTTC. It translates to CASSSISRETQYF.

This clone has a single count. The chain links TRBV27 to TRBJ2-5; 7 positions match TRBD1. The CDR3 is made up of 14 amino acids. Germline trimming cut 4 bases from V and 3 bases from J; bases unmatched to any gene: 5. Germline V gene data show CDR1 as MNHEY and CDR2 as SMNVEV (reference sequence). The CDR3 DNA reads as TGTGCCAGCAGTTCCCTGACAGGGAAAGAGACCCAGTACTTC. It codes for CASSSLTGKETQYF.

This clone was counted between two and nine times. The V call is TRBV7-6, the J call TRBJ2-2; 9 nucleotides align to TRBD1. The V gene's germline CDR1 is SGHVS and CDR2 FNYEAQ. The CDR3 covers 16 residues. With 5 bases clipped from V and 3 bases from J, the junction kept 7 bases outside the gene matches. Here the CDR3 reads CASSPSQGADTGELFF. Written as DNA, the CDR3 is TGTGCCAGCAGCCCTTCACAGGGGGCTGACACCGGGGAGCTGTTTTTT.

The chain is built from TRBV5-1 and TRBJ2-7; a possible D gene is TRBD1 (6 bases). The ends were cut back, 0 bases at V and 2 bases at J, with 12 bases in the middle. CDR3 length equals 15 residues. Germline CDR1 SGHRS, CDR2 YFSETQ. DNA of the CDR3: TGCGCCAGCAGCTTGGTTCGTCCAGGGGCCTACGAGCAGTACTTC. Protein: CASSLVRPGAYEQYF.

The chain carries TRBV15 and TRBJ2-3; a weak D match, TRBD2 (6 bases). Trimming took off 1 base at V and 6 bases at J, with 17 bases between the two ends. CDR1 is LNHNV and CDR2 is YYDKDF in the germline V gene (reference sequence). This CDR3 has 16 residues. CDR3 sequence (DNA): TGTGCCACCAGCAGAGCTCCCGACGGAGGGCGGGATACGCAGTATTTT. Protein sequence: CATSRAPDGGRDTQYF.

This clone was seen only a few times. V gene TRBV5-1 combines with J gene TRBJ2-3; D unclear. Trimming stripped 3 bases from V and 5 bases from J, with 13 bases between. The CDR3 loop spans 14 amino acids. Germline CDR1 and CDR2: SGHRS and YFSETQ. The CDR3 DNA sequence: TGCGCCAGCAGCTCTCGCCTAGTCGGAGATACGCAGTATTTT. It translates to CASSSRLVGDTQYF.

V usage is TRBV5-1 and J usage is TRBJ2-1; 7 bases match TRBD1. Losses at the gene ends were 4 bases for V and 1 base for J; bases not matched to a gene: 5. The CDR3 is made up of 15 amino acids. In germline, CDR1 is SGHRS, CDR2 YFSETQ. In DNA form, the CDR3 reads TGCGCCAGCAGCGCCGGGACAGCGTCCTACAATGAGCAGTTCTTC. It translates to CASSAGTASYNEQFF.

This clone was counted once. CDR3 bases: TGTGCCAGCAGTCGTGACAGGAGCTCCTACAATGAGCAGTTCTTC. This sequence encodes CASSRDRSSYNEQFF. This chain links TRBV2 with TRBJ2-1; maybe TRBD1 (6 bases). This CDR3 spans 15 amino acids. Germline CDR1 and CDR2: SNHLY and FYNNEI. Deletions cut 5 bases from V and 0 bases from J, with 11 bases between.

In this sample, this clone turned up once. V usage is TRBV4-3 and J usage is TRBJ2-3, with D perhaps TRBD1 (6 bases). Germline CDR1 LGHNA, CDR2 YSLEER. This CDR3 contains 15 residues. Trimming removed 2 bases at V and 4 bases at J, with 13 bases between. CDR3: CASSQRGWPSDTQYF. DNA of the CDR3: TGCGCCAGCAGCCAAAGGGGGTGGCCCTCAGATACGCAGTATTTT.

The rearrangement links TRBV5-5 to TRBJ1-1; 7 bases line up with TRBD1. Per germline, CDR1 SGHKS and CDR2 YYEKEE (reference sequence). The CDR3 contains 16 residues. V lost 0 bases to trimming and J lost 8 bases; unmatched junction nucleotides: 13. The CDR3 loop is CASSLVLRQGQHEAFF. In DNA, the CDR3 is TGTGCCAGCAGCTTGGTTCTAAGGCAGGGACAGCACGAAGCTTTCTTT.

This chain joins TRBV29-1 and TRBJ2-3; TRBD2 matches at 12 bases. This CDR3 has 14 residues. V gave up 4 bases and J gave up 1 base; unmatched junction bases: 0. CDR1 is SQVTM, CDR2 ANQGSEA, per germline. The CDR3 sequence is CSVGLAGGTDTQYF. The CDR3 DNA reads TGCAGCGTTGGACTAGCGGGGGGCACAGATACGCAGTATTTT.

The CDR3 DNA reads as TGCGCCAGCAGCTCGGGCGGGAGAATAGAGACCCAGTACTTC. Amino acid sequence: CASSSGGRIETQYF. The chain links TRBV5-1 to TRBJ2-5; 7 bases are shared with TRBD2. The germline V gene encodes CDR1 SGHRS and CDR2 YFSETQ. CDR3 length: 14 residues. V lost 3 bases, J lost 4 bases, and 6 bases stayed unmatched.